This is a list of T cell receptor beta chains from one sample in a study of graft-versus-host responses after intestinal transplantation. Libraries were prepared by immunoSEQ multiplex PCR; TCRdb keeps only in-frame clonotypes and omits some of them. The sample yields about 97,000 clones, approximately 92% seen once. Sequences were derived from PBMCs, sampled around 68 weeks after intestinal transplant. The receptor source for this set is a human patient who received an intestinal transplant, so some T cells may come from the graft donor. Both conserved end residues are part of each CDR3. D genes are given only for firm matches. Not all rows give a size; the values are once, few, many and, for expanded clones, a class.

v_call,clone_size,d_call,j_call,cdr3_aa,cdr3_nt
TRBV5-4,NA,TRBD1,TRBJ2-7,CASSPGGTGSYEQYF,TGTGCCAGCAGCCCCGGCGGGACAGGGTCCTACGAGCAGTACTTC
TRBV5-4,NA,TRBD1,TRBJ1-1,CASRQGGRAEAFF,TGTGCCAGCAGGCAGGGGGGGAGGGCTGAAGCTTTCTTT
TRBV29-1,NA,NA,TRBJ2-7,CSVEMRGLSNEQYF,TGCAGCGTTGAGATGAGGGGACTTTCTAACGAGCAGTACTTC
TRBV19,NA,NA,TRBJ1-2,CAVTAGGRDNYGYTF,TGTGCCGTTACCGCGGGGGGCCGAGATAACTATGGCTACACCTTC
TRBV14,NA,NA,TRBJ1-1,CASSRQPTEAFF,TGTGCCAGCAGCCGCCAGCCCACTGAAGCTTTCTTT
TRBV5-5,NA,NA,TRBJ2-1,CASSLVPATTGEQFF,TGTGCCAGCAGCTTGGTCCCAGCAACCACCGGTGAGCAGTTCTTC
TRBV14,once,TRBD1,TRBJ1-2,CASSQEYVTGAVDGYTF,TGTGCCAGCAGCCAAGAGTACGTAACAGGGGCGGTAGATGGCTACACCTTC
TRBV20-1,NA,NA,TRBJ2-7,CSAPGPYEQYF,TGCAGTGCCCCCGGCCCCTACGAGCAGTACTTC
TRBV7-6,NA,TRBD1,TRBJ1-1,CASSLAGGADTEAFF,TGTGCCAGCAGCTTGGCAGGGGGCGCGGACACTGAAGCTTTCTTT
TRBV11-2,NA,NA,TRBJ1-5,CASSLWGNQPQHF,TGTGCCAGCAGCTTATGGGGCAATCAGCCCCAGCATTTT
TRBV5-5,once,TRBD1,TRBJ2-7,CASSLGTGPTYEQYF,TGTGCCAGCAGCTTAGGGACAGGGCCAACCTACGAGCAGTACTTC
TRBV6-5,NA,NA,TRBJ2-7,CASSRGARAYEQYF,TGTGCCAGCAGTCGGGGGGCGCGCGCCTACGAGCAGTACTTC
TRBV10-2,once,NA,TRBJ2-5,CASSMGRGGAEKTQYF,TGCGCCAGCTCGATGGGTCGAGGGGGGGCCGAGAAGACCCAGTACTTC
TRBV7-9,NA,NA,TRBJ2-7,CASSLVGQAYEQYF,TGTGCCAGCAGCTTAGTCGGTCAGGCCTACGAGCAGTACTTC
TRBV4-3,NA,NA,TRBJ2-3,CASSQLMGPDTQYF,TGCGCCAGCAGCCAATTGATGGGCCCAGATACGCAGTATTTT
TRBV5-1,NA,NA,TRBJ2-5,CASRLTPQETQYF,TGCGCCAGCAGATTGACACCTCAAGAGACCCAGTACTTC
TRBV19,NA,TRBD2,TRBJ2-1,CASRGLAGNNEQFF,TGTGCCAGCCGGGGACTAGCGGGGAACAATGAGCAGTTCTTC
TRBV29-1,NA,TRBD1,TRBJ1-2,CSVAPTGTGSGYTF,TGCAGCGTTGCTCCCACCGGGACAGGGTCAGGCTACACCTTC
TRBV6-5,NA,TRBD1,TRBJ1-2,CASSNSPGQVYGYTF,TGTGCCAGCAGTAACTCCCCCGGACAGGTCTATGGCTACACCTTC
TRBV21-1,NA,NA,TRBJ1-5,CASIKGPDRVGHNQPQHF,TGTGCCAGCATCAAAGGGCCGGACAGGGTTGGGCACAATCAGCCCCAGCATTTT
TRBV18,NA,TRBD1,TRBJ1-1,CASSPRDRGLSSMNTEAFF,TGTGCCAGCTCACCCCGGGACAGAGGGTTATCTTCGATGAACACTGAAGCTTTCTTT
TRBV29-1,NA,NA,TRBJ2-7,CSAAGGSSYEQYF,TGCAGCGCCGCCGGGGGAAGCTCCTACGAGCAGTACTTC
TRBV10-2,NA,NA,TRBJ1-2,CASSEEEWGGYTF,TGCGCCAGCAGTGAGGAGGAGTGGGGTGGCTACACCTTC
TRBV6-6,NA,TRBD1,TRBJ1-5,CASSGTTGSGQPQHF,TGTGCCAGCAGTGGTACGACAGGGTCCGGCCAGCCCCAGCATTTT
TRBV13,NA,TRBD2,TRBJ2-1,CASSLSSGGAVQFF,TGTGCCAGCAGCCTTTCTAGCGGGGGGGCTGTACAGTTCTTC
TRBV2,NA,TRBD1,TRBJ2-7,CASKRDSIYEQYF,TGTGCCAGCAAGAGGGACAGTATCTACGAGCAGTACTTC
TRBV7-9,few,NA,TRBJ2-7,CASTRGYEQYF,TGTGCCAGCACCAGGGGCTACGAGCAGTACTTC
TRBV18,NA,NA,TRBJ1-3,CASSPVATANSGNTIYF,TGTGCCAGCTCACCAGTTGCGACAGCTAACTCTGGAAACACCATATATTTT
TRBV6-5,NA,NA,TRBJ2-3,CASTSGRLTDTQYF,TGTGCCAGCACATCCGGGAGACTCACAGATACGCAGTATTTT
TRBV10-3,few,NA,TRBJ2-7,CAIKQGYGSYEQYF,TGTGCCATCAAGCAGGGGTATGGGTCCTACGAGCAGTACTTC
TRBV5-4,once,NA,TRBJ1-6,CASRTALREPLHF,TGTGCCAGCAGGACAGCGTTACGGGAACCCCTCCACTTT
TRBV2,NA,NA,TRBJ1-1,CASSGVVMGTEAFF,TGTGCCAGCAGTGGAGTGGTGATGGGCACTGAAGCTTTCTTT
TRBV5-6,NA,NA,TRBJ2-1,CASSLSRAPHNEQFF,TGTGCCAGCAGCTTGTCAAGGGCCCCCCACAATGAGCAGTTCTTC
TRBV9,NA,NA,TRBJ2-1,CASSPTSGSYNEQFF,TGTGCCAGCAGCCCCACCTCCGGCAGCTACAATGAGCAGTTCTTC
TRBV5-6,once,TRBD1,TRBJ1-2,CASSRPGQGAVNGYTF,TGTGCCAGCAGCCGGCCGGGACAGGGGGCGGTAAATGGCTACACCTTC
TRBV11-2,NA,NA,TRBJ2-7,CASSLAPQYEQYF,TGTGCCAGCAGCTTAGCCCCACAATACGAGCAGTACTTC
TRBV6-5,NA,TRBD1,TRBJ2-2,CAGSRQGLGGELFF,TGTGCCGGCAGTCGACAGGGTCTGGGCGGGGAGCTGTTTTTT
TRBV6-1,NA,TRBD1,TRBJ1-5,CASTGQGANNQPQHF,TGTGCCAGCACCGGACAGGGGGCAAACAATCAGCCCCAGCATTTT
TRBV7-3,NA,NA,TRBJ2-5,CASSRTRQETQYF,TGTGCCAGCAGCCGGACACGCCAAGAGACCCAGTACTTC
TRBV4-2,NA,NA,TRBJ2-7,CASSRGTSYEQYF,TGTGCCAGCAGCCGCGGGACTTCCTACGAGCAGTACTTC
TRBV9,NA,NA,TRBJ1-3,CASSVAGERSGNTIYF,TGTGCCAGCAGCGTAGCAGGGGAACGATCTGGAAACACCATATATTTT
TRBV6-9,NA,NA,TRBJ2-7,CASSLGGEGSYEQYF,TGTGCCAGCAGTTTAGGGGGGGAGGGCTCCTACGAGCAGTACTTC
TRBV10-3,NA,TRBD2,TRBJ2-3,CAAPAQIAGGPLSTDTQYF,TGTGCCGCCCCCGCCCAAATCGCGGGGGGGCCCCTCAGCACAGATACGCAGTATTTT
TRBV29-1,NA,TRBD2,TRBJ2-2,CSVLGGTGELFF,TGCAGCGTCCTCGGGGGGACCGGGGAGCTGTTTTTT
TRBV19,NA,NA,TRBJ2-1,CASSIGGLNNEQFF,TGTGCCAGTAGTATAGGGGGTCTGAACAATGAGCAGTTCTTC
TRBV6-5,NA,NA,TRBJ1-2,CASSYSVRESYGYTF,TGTGCCAGCAGTTACTCGGTCCGGGAGTCCTATGGCTACACCTTC
TRBV21-1,NA,NA,TRBJ2-5,CASSNTPWEGQETQYF,TGTGCCAGCAGCAATACCCCCTGGGAGGGCCAGGAGACCCAGTACTTC
TRBV29-1,NA,TRBD1,TRBJ2-7,CSGGQGDEQYF,TGCAGCGGGGGACAGGGGGACGAGCAGTACTTC
TRBV11-2,NA,TRBD1,TRBJ2-7,CASSSDRMEEQYF,TGTGCCAGCAGCTCGGACAGGATGGAGGAGCAGTACTTC
TRBV27,NA,NA,TRBJ1-1,CASSLVGVEEAFF,TGTGCCAGCAGTTTAGTCGGTGTGGAGGAAGCTTTCTTT
TRBV6-5,once,NA,TRBJ1-6,CASTGGPYNSPLHF,TGTGCCAGCACGGGGGGTCCCTATAATTCACCCCTCCACTTT
TRBV27,NA,NA,TRBJ1-2,CASSARGGGLPYTF,TGTGCCAGCAGTGCCCGCGGGGGCGGTCTACCCTACACCTTC
TRBV2,NA,NA,TRBJ1-5,CASSDPVGSNQPQHF,TGTGCCAGCAGTGATCCGGTCGGCAGCAATCAGCCCCAGCATTTT
TRBV10-3,NA,TRBD1,TRBJ2-3,CAISRNSRQGTLGDTQYF,TGTGCCATCAGTAGGAATAGCCGACAGGGGACCCTTGGGGATACGCAGTATTTT
TRBV6-1,NA,TRBD2,TRBJ2-7,CASRTGTSGGYEQYF,TGTGCCAGCAGGACCGGAACTAGCGGGGGGTACGAGCAGTACTTC